This T cell receptor beta chain was captured in a study of T cell repertoires in cytomegalovirus infection. Background on the study: Matching HLA type, along with CMV infection, was indicated by public TCR beta signatures. Study-wide results and limits: HLA-C-restricted TCR beta clonotypes specific for CMV led the ex vivo response.

Germline CDR1 and CDR2: MNHEY and SVGAGI. This CDR3 region has 17 residues. V lost 0 bases to trimming and J lost 0 bases, with 12 bases between them. TCRdb reprocessed the reads via MiXCR and lists one record per CDR3 protein. The data show some 150,000 distinct CDR3 sequences, about 6.5% seen once. This clonotype appeared many times. Antigen: not known. V is TRBV6-5 and J is TRBJ1-3; D unresolved. The sequence was obtained from a human donor in good health (CMV status not recorded). Some clones in this sample may be carry-over from other donors' samples. Sequencing was performed on PBMCs. CDR3 nucleotide sequence: TGTGCCAGCAGTTACTCCCGGTCCCGGGGCTCTGGAAACACCATATATTTT. Translated: CASSYSRSRGSGNTIYF.